The rows below give T cell receptor beta chains drawn from one sample of a study of OX40 agonist ivuxolimab in advanced cancers. Profiling relied on immunoSEQ multiplex PCR, and the TCRdb table lists in-frame clones only, not all of them. The sample lists 55,000 to 65,000 clones; about 89% were seen once. The source material was CD4+ or CD8+ T cells sorted from blood, sampled in a trial of the OX40 agonist ivuxolimab. The receptor set was obtained from an adult with an advanced solid tumor such as melanoma, head and neck, liver or kidney cancer. CDR3s include the opening cysteine and the closing phenylalanine or tryptophan.

v_call cdr3_aa
TRBV7-3 CASSSPGTGVQETQYF
TRBV18 CASSPQSGTEAFF
TRBV2 CATVRPGTGKETQYF
TRBV27 CASSLSLTSGSTDTQYF
TRBV5-5 CASSWTGTGAGGQYF
TRBV30 CAWSPLRGREGYTF
TRBV2 CATGAGSPLHF
TRBV6-6 CASGDFTF
TRBV7-1 CASSLGGYEQFF
TRBV9 CASSVYTASGQTGEDTQYF
TRBV5-8 CASSLTGADGYTF
TRBV5-4 CASSLGVSGNTIYF
TRBV4-1 CASSQGDSPLHF
TRBV7-9 CASSLGTGYEQYF